Sequencing of this T cell receptor beta chain was carried out in a study of post-analysis software for immune sequencing data. Study at large: Disease trajectories encompassed relapsing-remitting, secondary progressive and progressive-relapsing multiple sclerosis. Study outcomes and limitations: Controls significantly exceeded multiple sclerosis patients in normalized Chao1 diversity. Samples from a shared batch, those prepared together, strongly co-clustered by F measure. Relative to controls, patients had 4 or 5 TRBV segments at higher frequency, with TRBV5-6, TRBV5-1 and TRBV20-1 among these.

This clonotype was counted only a few times. Its antigen is still unknown. Prepared TCR beta cDNA libraries contained unique molecular identifiers. TCRdb passed the PCR reads through MiXCR, listing each CDR3 protein once. The sample records roughly 870,000 distinct CDR3 sequences, 53% being singletons. Germline loops: CDR1 MNHEY, CDR2 SVGAGI. Germline trimming cut 2 bases from V and 1 base from J; bases unmatched to any gene: 8. The CDR3 extends over 18 amino acids. The V and J genes are TRBV6-5 and TRBJ1-1; 12 bases match TRBD1. The TCR sequence derives from a girl aged 5 to 17 with multiple sclerosis. Sequenced material: blood. CDR3 in amino acids: CASSYRGQGAGRNTEAFF. Here the CDR3 DNA reads TGTGCCAGCAGTTACAGGGGACAGGGGGCGGGTAGGAACACTGAAGCTTTCTTT.